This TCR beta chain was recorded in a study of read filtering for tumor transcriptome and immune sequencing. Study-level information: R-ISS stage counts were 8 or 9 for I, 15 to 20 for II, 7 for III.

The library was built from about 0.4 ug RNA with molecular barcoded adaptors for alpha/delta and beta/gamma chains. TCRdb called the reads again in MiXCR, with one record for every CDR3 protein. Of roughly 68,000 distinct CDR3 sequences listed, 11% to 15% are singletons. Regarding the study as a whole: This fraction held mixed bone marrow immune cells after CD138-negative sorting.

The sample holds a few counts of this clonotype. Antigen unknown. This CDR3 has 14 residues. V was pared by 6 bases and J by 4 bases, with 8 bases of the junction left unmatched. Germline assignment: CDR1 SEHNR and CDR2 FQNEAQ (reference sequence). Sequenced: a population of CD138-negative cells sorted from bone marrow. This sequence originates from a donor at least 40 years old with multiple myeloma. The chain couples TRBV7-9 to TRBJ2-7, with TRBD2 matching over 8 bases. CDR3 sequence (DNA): TGTGCCAGCAGTCCTAGCGGGTCAAGGTACGAGCAGTACTTC. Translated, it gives CASSPSGSRYEQYF. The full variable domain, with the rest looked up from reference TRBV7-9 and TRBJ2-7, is DTGVSQNPRHKITKRGQNVTFRCDPISEHNRLYWYRQTLGQGPEFLTYFQNEAQLEKSRLLSDRFSAERPKGSFSTLEIQRTEQGDSAMYLCASSPSGSRYEQYFGPGTRLTVT.